This TCR beta chain was captured in a study of blood T cell repertoires in COVID-19. Study details: The United States, Italy and Spain supplied acute and convalescent COVID-19 samples. T cells, B-cell-depleted T cells, or PBMCs provided the cDNA or gDNA that served as material.

The V and J ends lost 3 bases and 2 bases respectively, with 12 bases between them. Germline CDR1 and CDR2: KGHDR and SFDVKD. CDR3 length: 15 residues. Per the study methods: Estimation of nucleated cell counts relied on the amplification of reference gene primers. Assay: immunoSEQ multiplex PCR; the TCRdb copy retains only in-frame clones and omits some. Clone size and V and J calls were adopted from that table, with D and trimming inferred from the DNA. This table has 120,000 to 150,000 clones, approximately 90% appearing once. V usage is TRBV24-1 and J usage is TRBJ2-5; tentative D call: TRBD1 (5 bases). The source is a human donor in a cohort sampled during active COVID-19. Source material: peripheral blood. The CDR3 nucleotides read TGTGCCACCAGTGATCGTGACAGAGAGCAAGAGACCCAGTACTTC. Translation: CATSDRDREQETQYF.